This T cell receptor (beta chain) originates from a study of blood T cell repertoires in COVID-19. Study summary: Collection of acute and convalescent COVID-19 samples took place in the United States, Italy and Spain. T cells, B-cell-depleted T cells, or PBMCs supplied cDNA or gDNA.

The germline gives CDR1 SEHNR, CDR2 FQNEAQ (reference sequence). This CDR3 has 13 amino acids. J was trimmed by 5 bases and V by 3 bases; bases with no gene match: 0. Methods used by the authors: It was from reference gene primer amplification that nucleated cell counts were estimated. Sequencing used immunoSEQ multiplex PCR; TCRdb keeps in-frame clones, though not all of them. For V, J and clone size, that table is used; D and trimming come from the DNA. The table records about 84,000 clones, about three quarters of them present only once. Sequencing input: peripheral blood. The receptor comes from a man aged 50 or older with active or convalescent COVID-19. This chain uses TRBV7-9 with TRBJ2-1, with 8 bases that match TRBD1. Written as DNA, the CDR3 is TGTGCCAGCAGCTTGACAGGGGACAATGAGCAGTTCTTC. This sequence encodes CASSLTGDNEQFF.